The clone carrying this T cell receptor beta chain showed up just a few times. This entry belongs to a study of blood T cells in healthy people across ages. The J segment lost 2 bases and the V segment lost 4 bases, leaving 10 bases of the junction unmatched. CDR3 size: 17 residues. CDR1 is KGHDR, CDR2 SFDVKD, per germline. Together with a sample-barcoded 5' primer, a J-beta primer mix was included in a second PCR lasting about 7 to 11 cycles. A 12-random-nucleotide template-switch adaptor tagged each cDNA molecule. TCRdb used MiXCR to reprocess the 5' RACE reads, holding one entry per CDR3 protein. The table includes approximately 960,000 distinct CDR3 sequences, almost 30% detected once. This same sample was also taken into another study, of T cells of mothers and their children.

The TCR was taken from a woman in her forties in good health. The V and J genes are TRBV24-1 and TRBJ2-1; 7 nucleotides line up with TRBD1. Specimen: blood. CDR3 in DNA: TGTGCCACCAGTGAGGTGAGCAGAGACAGGGCCTACAATGAGCAGTTCTTC. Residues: CATSEVSRDRAYNEQFF.